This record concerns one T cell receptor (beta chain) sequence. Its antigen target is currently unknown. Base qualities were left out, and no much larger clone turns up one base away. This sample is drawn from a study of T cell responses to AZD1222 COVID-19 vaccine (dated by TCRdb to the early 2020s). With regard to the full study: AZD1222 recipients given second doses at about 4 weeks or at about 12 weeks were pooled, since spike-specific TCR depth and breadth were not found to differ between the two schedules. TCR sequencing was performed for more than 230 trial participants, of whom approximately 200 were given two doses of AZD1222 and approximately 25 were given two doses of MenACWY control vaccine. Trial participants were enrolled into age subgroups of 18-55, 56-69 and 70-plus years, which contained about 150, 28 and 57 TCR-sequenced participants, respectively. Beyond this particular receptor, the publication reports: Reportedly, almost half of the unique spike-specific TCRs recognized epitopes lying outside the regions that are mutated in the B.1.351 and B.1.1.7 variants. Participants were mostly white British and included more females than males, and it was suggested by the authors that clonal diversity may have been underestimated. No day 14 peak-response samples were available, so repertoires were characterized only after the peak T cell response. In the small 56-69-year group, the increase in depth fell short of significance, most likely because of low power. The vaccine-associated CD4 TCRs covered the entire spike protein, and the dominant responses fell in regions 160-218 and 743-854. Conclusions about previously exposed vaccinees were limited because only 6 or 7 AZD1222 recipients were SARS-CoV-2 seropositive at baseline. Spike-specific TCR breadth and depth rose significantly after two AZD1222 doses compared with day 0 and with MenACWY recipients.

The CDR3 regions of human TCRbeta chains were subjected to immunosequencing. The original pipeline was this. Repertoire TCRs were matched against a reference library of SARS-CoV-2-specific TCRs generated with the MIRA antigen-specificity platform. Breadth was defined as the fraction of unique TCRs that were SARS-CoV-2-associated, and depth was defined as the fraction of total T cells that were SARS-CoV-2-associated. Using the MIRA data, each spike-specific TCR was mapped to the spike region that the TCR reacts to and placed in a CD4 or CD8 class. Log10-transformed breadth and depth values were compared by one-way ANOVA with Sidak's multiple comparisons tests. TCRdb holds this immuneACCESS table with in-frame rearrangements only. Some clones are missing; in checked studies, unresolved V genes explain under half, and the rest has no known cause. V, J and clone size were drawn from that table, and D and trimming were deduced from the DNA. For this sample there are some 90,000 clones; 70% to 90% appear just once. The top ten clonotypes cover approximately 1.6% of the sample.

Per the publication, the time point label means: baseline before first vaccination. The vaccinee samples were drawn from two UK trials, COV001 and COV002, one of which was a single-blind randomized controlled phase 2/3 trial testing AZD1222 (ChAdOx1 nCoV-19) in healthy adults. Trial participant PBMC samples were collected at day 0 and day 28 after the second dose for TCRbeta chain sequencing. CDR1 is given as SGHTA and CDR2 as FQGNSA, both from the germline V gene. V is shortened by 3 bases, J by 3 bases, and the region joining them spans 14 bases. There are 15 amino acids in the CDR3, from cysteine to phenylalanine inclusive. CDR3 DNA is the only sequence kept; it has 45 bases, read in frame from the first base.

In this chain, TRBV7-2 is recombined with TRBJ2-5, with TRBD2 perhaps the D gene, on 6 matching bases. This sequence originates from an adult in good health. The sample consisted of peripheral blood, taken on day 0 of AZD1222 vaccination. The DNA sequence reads TGTGCCAGCAGCTTGGGGTCGGCGGGGAAAGAGACCCAGTACTTC. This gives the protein CASSLGSAGKETQYF.